These 18 T cell receptor beta chains were all obtained from the same sample, sequenced in a study of blood T cell repertoires in COVID-19. The assay was immunoSEQ multiplex PCR, and TCRdb's table has in-frame clones only and misses some. This sample has 97,000 or so clones; roughly 92% occur once, and the top ten carry approximately 1.9%. Sample: peripheral blood. The receptors here all came from a woman aged 45-60 years with COVID-19, enrolled during active disease.

The gene calls are TRBV10-3 and TRBJ2-7; D is unresolved. The germline CDR1 and CDR2 sequences are ENHRY and SYGVKD. V lost 4 bases and J 0 bases, leaving 7 bases between the germline ends. The CDR3 spans 13 residues. DNA of the CDR3: TGTGCCATCAGTGTGGGCTACTCCTACGAGCAGTACTTC. Its translation: CAISVGYSYEQYF.

This clone showed up just once. This rearrangement joins TRBV5-5 to TRBJ1-4; D perhaps matches TRBD1 (6 bases). Germline V CDR1 and CDR2: SGHKS, YYEKEE (reference sequence). V lost 4 bases and J lost 3, with 13 bases in between. This CDR3 has 15 amino acids. CDR3 coding DNA: TGTGCCAGCAGCCCAGGGGACACAGCTAATGAAAAACTGTTTTTT. Encoded protein: CASSPGDTANEKLFF.

The V and J genes are TRBV5-4 and TRBJ1-1; D perhaps matches TRBD1 (5 bases). CDR3 size: 14 residues. Germline CDR1 and CDR2: SGHNT and YYREEE (reference sequence). Trimming took 4 bases from V and 1 from J, leaving 11 bases between them. CDR3 DNA sequence: TGTGCCAGCAGCCTGCTCGACAGGAACACTGAAGCTTTCTTT. Translating gives CASSLLDRNTEAFF.

V gene TRBV11-3 combines with J gene TRBJ2-3; TRBD2 matches at 10 bases. V lost 1 base and J lost 2; bases outside the gene matches: 9. Germline lookup yields CDR1 SGHNT and CDR2 YENEEA. This CDR3 comprises 18 residues. The DNA of the CDR3 is TGTGCCAGCAGCTTAGTCTCGACTAGCGGGCTACTCACAGATACGCAGTATTTT. Encoded protein: CASSLVSTSGLLTDTQYF.

The CDR3 nucleotides read TGTGCCAGCAGTTCCGACAGGGGAGGAAACACCGGGGAGCTGTTTTTT. Its translation: CASSSDRGGNTGELFF. The chain couples TRBV6-4 to TRBJ2-2, with 8 bases fitting TRBD1. Per the germline V gene, CDR1 is MRHNA and CDR2 is SNTAGT. Trimming removed 5 bases from V and 2 bases from J; junction bases left unmatched: 7. The CDR3 length is 16 residues.

V is TRBV7-6 and J is TRBJ2-5; perhaps TRBD1 as D (5 bases). V lost 2 bases, J lost 1 base, and 17 bases lay in between. The CDR3 contains 17 residues. The germline gives CDR1 SGHVS, CDR2 FNYEAQ. CDR3 loop: CASSLTRQGKFQETQYF. In nucleotides, the CDR3 is TGTGCCAGCAGCTTAACTCGGCAGGGTAAATTCCAAGAGACCCAGTACTTC.

The V call is TRBV7-8, the J call TRBJ2-6, with 7 bases identical to TRBD1. Looked up from germline, CDR1 is SGHVS and CDR2 is FQNEAQ. Germline trimming cut 0 bases from V and 0 bases from J; bases unmatched to any gene: 5. CDR3 length: 18 residues. CDR3 sequence: CASSLADRPISGANVLTF. The CDR3 DNA is TGTGCCAGCAGCTTAGCGGACAGGCCGATCTCTGGGGCCAACGTCCTGACTTTC.

This clone was picked up one time. V gene TRBV12-3 or TRBV12-4 combines with J gene TRBJ1-2; D perhaps matches TRBD1 (6 bases). The germline V and J ends were trimmed by 3 bases and 5 bases, with 10 bases remaining between them. CDR3 length equals 13 residues. The CDR3 is CASSLSTGYGYTF. DNA of the CDR3: TGTGCCAGCAGTTTGTCGACAGGTTATGGCTACACCTTC.

The rearrangement uses TRBV5-4 and TRBJ1-2; 7 nucleotides line up with TRBD1. The CDR3 covers 15 residues. In germline, CDR1 is SGHNT, CDR2 YYREEE (reference sequence). After removal of 2 bases from V and 8 bases from J, the junction contained 12 bases not matched to a gene. CDR3 DNA sequence: TGTGCCAGCAGCTTAGTCAGGGGGAGACTACGGGGCTACACCTTC. The encoded protein is CASSLVRGRLRGYTF.

This sequence joins TRBV6-4 and TRBJ2-3; TRBD2 is a possible D gene (6 bases). The CDR3 length is 12 residues. Deletions cut 1 base from V and 10 bases from J, with 9 bases between. Germline V gives CDR1 MRHNA, CDR2 SNTAGT. CDR3: CASSDFGTPQYF. CDR3 in DNA: TGTGCCAGCAGTGACTTCGGGACTCCGCAGTATTTT.

The chain links TRBV28 to TRBJ2-3, with 14 bases identical to TRBD2. CDR1 and CDR2 (germline): MDHEN, SYDVKM. J lost 6 bases, V lost 6 bases, and 8 bases had no gene match. This CDR3 comprises 16 residues. The CDR3: CASRRLAGGPTDTQYF. CDR3 DNA sequence: TGTGCCAGCAGACGACTAGCGGGGGGGCCAACGGATACGCAGTATTTT.

The chain uses TRBV7-2 and TRBJ2-7; TRBD1 matches at 8 bases. V gave up 0 bases and J gave up 5 bases; unmatched junction bases: 6. Looked up from germline, CDR1 is SGHTA and CDR2 is FQGNSA. The CDR3 contains 15 residues. CDR3 protein: CASSLAGQASNEQYF. Here the CDR3 DNA reads TGTGCCAGCAGCTTAGCGGGACAGGCATCAAACGAGCAGTACTTC.

This sequence joins TRBV30 and TRBJ1-5; D is undetermined. The CDR3 has 14 amino acids. The germline V gene has CDR1 GTSNPN and CDR2 SVGIG (reference sequence). The V end lost 1 base, the J end lost 3 bases, and 10 bases lay between the germline ends. For the CDR3, the DNA is TGTGCCTGGAGTGGCGGGTCGGTCAATCAGCCCCAGCATTTT. Translating it yields CAWSGGSVNQPQHF.

This CDR3 is CASSFRRGTNEKLFF. DNA of the CDR3: TGTGCCAGCAGCTTCCGGAGGGGCACTAATGAAAAACTGTTTTTT. The gene calls are TRBV11-2 and TRBJ1-4; tentatively, D is TRBD1 (5 bases). Germline V lookup: CDR1 SGHAT, CDR2 FQNNGV. The CDR3 contains 15 residues. Trimming took off 3 bases at V and 2 bases at J, with 10 bases between the two ends.

The chain links TRBV5-1 to TRBJ2-7; 7 positions agree with TRBD2. This CDR3 spans 16 amino acids. J gave up 5 bases and V 1 base, and 12 bases lay outside the gene matches. CDR1 is SGHRS and CDR2 is YFSETQ in the germline V gene. CDR3 loop: CASSLSLAVGGNEQYF. The CDR3 DNA reads as TGCGCCAGCAGCTTGTCCCTAGCGGTTGGGGGGAACGAGCAGTACTTC.

In DNA, the CDR3 is TGTGCCAGCAGTTATCGGGGGGGGTTCTATGAGCAGTTCTTC. Translating it yields CASSYRGGFYEQFF. The rearrangement uses TRBV6-6 and TRBJ2-1; 8 bases align to TRBD2. Germline CDR1 MNHNY, CDR2 SVGAGI (reference sequence). CDR3 length: 14 amino acids. The J segment lost 8 bases and the V segment lost 3 bases, leaving 6 bases of the junction unmatched.

The J gene is TRBJ1-3, the V gene TRBV10-3; a possible D gene is TRBD1 (5 bases). Trimming took 0 bases from V and 0 from J, leaving 12 bases between them. CDR3 length: 17 residues. Germline loops: CDR1 ENHRY, CDR2 SYGVKD. As DNA, the CDR3 is TGTGCCATCAGTGAGTCGGCAGGGTTCCTCTCTGGAAACACCATATATTTT. It is translated as CAISESAGFLSGNTIYF.

The J gene is TRBJ1-2, the V gene TRBV19; 10 nucleotides align to TRBD1. The germline CDR1 and CDR2 sequences are LNHDA and SQIVND (reference sequence). The CDR3 spans 12 residues. V dropped 10 bases and J dropped 5; count of bases not matched to a gene: 4. Here the CDR3 reads CAIWTGGYGYTF. The CDR3, as DNA: TGTGCCATTTGGACAGGGGGGTATGGCTACACCTTC. Variable domain in full (rest from reference TRBV19 and TRBJ1-2): DGGITQSPKYLFRKEGQNVTLSCEQNLNHDAMYWYRQDPGQGLRLIYYSQIVNDFQKGDIAEGYSVSREKKESFPLTVTSAQKNPTAFYLCAIWTGGYGYTFGSGTRLTVV.